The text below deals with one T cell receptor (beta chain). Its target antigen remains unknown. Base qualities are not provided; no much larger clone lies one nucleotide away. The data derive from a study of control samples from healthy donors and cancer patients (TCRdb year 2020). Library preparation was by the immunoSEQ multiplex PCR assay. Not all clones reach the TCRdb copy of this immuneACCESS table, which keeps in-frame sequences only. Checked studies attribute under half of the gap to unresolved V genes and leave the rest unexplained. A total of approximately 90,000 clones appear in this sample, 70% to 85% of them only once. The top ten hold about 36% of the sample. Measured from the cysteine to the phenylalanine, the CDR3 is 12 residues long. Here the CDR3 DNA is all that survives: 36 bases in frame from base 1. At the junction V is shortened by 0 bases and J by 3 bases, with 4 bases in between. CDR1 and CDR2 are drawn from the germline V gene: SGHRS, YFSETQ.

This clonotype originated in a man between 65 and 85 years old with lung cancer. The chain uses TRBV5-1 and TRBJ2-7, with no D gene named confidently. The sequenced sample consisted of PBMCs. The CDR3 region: CASSLEDYEQYF. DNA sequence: TGCGCCAGCAGCTTGGAGGACTACGAGCAGTACTTC. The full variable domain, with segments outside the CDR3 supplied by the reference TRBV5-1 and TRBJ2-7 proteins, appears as KAGVTQTPRYLIKTRGQQVTLSCSPISGHRSVSWYQQTPGQGLQFLFEYFSETQRNKGNFPGRFSGRQFSNSRSEMNVSTLELGDSALYLCASSLEDYEQYFGPGTRLTVT.